This is a list of T cell receptor beta chains from one sample in a study of OX40 agonist ivuxolimab in advanced cancers. The table came from immunoSEQ multiplex PCR; TCRdb's copy has only in-frame clones and leaves some out. The sample lists 51,000 or so clones; 79% were seen once. The sequencing used CD4+ or CD8+ T cells sorted from blood, collected in a trial of the OX40 agonist ivuxolimab. The receptors derive from an adult with an advanced solid tumor such as melanoma, head and neck, liver or kidney cancer. Both conserved end residues are trimmed from each CDR3. D genes are given only for firm matches.

TRBV5-1,TRBD1,ASSYRDRRGETQY
TRBV4-1,NA,ASSQAINSLRDEQF
TRBV7-6,TRBD2,ASSLLAGDTQY
TRBV6-1,NA,ASSESGTYEQY
TRBV9,NA,ASSVVDTDTQY
TRBV11-2,NA,ASSLGGGTPWPQH
TRBV7-7,TRBD2,ASSRTSGNTGELF
TRBV19,NA,ASSIEGSNQPQH
TRBV5-1,NA,ASSFVGPGVVNNEQF
TRBV6-6,NA,ASSQEEKLF
TRBV19,NA,ASKATPGTYEQY
TRBV29-1,NA,SARGTTEAF
TRBV11-2,NA,ASSPRGVTAGNTIY